These 7 T cell receptor beta chains were sequenced from one sample in a study of shared clonotypes between healthy human individuals. Assay used: immunoSEQ multiplex PCR; TCRdb lists only in-frame clones, some missing. The sample lists 2,500,000 or so clones, 93% occurring once. Specimen: naive CD4+ T cells from PBMCs. Described subset: CD45RA+ positively selected. The receptors were gathered from a man between 18 and 29 years old in good health. Some clones in this sample may be carry-over from other donors' samples.

J is TRBJ2-7 and V is TRBV6-1; 12 bases line up with TRBD1. The V segment lost 5 bases and the J segment 9 bases; nucleotides outside the gene matches: 8. The CDR3 has 14 residues. Germline CDR1 and CDR2: MNHNS and SASEGT. For the CDR3, the DNA is TGTGCCAGCAGTTGGGACAGGGGGCCCACGACGCAGTACTTC. The encoded protein is CASSWDRGPTTQYF.

The rearrangement uses TRBV23-1 and TRBJ2-2; D not resolved. TRBV23-1 is reported as an ORF; its role is uncertain. This CDR3 region has 17 residues. Trimming shortened V by 6 bases and J by 1 base, and 18 bases separated the two germline ends. The CDR3 region is CASSPALADGNTGELFF. CDR3 coding DNA: TGCGCCAGCAGCCCAGCCCTTGCGGACGGGAACACCGGGGAGCTGTTTTTT.

The gene calls are TRBV29-1 and TRBJ1-1; D unresolved. Trimming shortened V by 5 bases and J by 4 bases, and 14 bases separated the two germline ends. Germline CDR1 is SQVTM and CDR2 is ANQGSEA. CDR3 size: 13 residues. The CDR3 bases are TGCAGCGTTTGGCGGGTACTGAGCACTGAAGCTTTCTTT. Its protein is CSVWRVLSTEAFF. Full variable domain (missing parts from reference TRBV29-1 and TRBJ1-1): SAVISQKPSRDICQRGTSLTIQCQVDSQVTMMFWYRQQPGQSLTLIATANQGSEATYESGFVIDKFPISRPNLTFSTLTVSNMSPEDSSIYLCSVWRVLSTEAFFGQGTRLTVV.

The gene calls are TRBV5-1 and TRBJ2-1; TRBD2 matches at 11 bases. This CDR3 contains 14 residues. With 2 bases clipped from V and 7 bases from J, the junction kept 2 bases outside the gene matches. Germline V gene sequence: CDR1 SGHRS, CDR2 YFSETQ. CDR3 sequence: CASSFSGRENEQFF. The CDR3 region has the DNA TGCGCCAGCAGCTTTAGCGGGAGGGAGAATGAGCAGTTCTTC.

The rearrangement joins TRBV5-1 to TRBJ2-2; D may be TRBD1 (6 bases). V was shortened by 4 bases and J by 1 base, with 14 bases between the two germline ends. The CDR3 is 16 amino acids. Germline-derived CDR1 and CDR2 are SGHRS and YFSETQ. In DNA, the CDR3 is TGCGCCAGCAGCCCAGGATCGACAGGGAACACCGGGGAGCTGTTTTTT. Translated, it gives CASSPGSTGNTGELFF.

The V call is TRBV12-5, the J call TRBJ1-5; D is unclear. The V end was cut by 6 bases, the J end by 0 bases, with 6 bases between. Germline V gene lookup returns CDR1 LGHNT and CDR2 FRNRAP. The CDR3 spans 13 residues. The CDR3 sequence is CASGTDSNQPQHF. For the CDR3, the DNA is TGTGCTAGTGGGACGGATAGCAATCAGCCCCAGCATTTT.

This chain links TRBV28 with TRBJ2-3; D is unresolved. CDR3 size: 15 residues. Trimming pared 5 bases from V and 3 bases from J, leaving 15 bases between. CDR1 and CDR2 from the germline V gene are MDHEN and SYDVKM. The CDR3 sequence is CASSTLKLVTDTQYF. CDR3 nucleotide sequence: TGTGCCAGCAGTACACTTAAGCTCGTAACAGATACGCAGTATTTT.